One sample yielded the 25 T cell receptor beta chains listed below, sequenced in a study of cytomegalovirus exposure and HLA in healthy donors. PCR amplification relied on 60 Vbeta primers (plus 13 Jbeta primers). Repertoires were generated with immunoSEQ multiplex PCR, while TCRdb's copy carries only in-frame clones and drops some. Among some 150,000 clones listed, about 72% were seen once. The sequenced material came from PBMCs. Every receptor here comes from a man aged 55 to 70 in good health and CMV-seronegative.

V and J are TRBV30 and TRBJ2-5, with TRBD2 matching 10 bases. Germline V gene lookup returns CDR1 GTSNPN and CDR2 SVGIG (reference sequence). The CDR3 is 14 residues long. Trimming took 1 base from V and 2 from J; bases not matched to a gene: 1. CDR3 nucleotide sequence: TGTGCCTGGAGTGCGACTAGCGGGCAAGAGACCCAGTACTTC. Translating it yields CAWSATSGQETQYF.

The chain is built from TRBV7-8 and TRBJ1-5; the match to TRBD1 covers 7 bases. The CDR3 is 14 residues long. The ends lost 6 bases at V and 7 bases at J; junction bases unmatched: 9. Germline V CDR1 and CDR2: SGHVS, FQNEAQ. The CDR3 bases are TGTGCCAGCAGTTCAGACAGGGCTTGGCAGCCCCAGCATTTT. This translates into CASSSDRAWQPQHF.

V usage is TRBV6-1 and J usage is TRBJ2-1; the match to TRBD2 covers 12 bases. Germline V lookup: CDR1 MNHNS, CDR2 SASEGT. The CDR3 consists of 16 residues. With V trimmed by 2 bases and J by 8 bases, 7 bases remained unmatched. The DNA for the CDR3 is TGTGCCAGCAGTGAATCGTGGACTAGCGGGAACGATGAGCAGTTCTTC. Translated: CASSESWTSGNDEQFF.

The V call is TRBV6-4, the J call TRBJ2-2; tentative D call: TRBD2 (7 bases). The CDR3 contains 17 residues. With 4 bases removed from V and 2 bases from J, the gap between germline ends came to 17 bases. The germline V gene encodes CDR1 MRHNA and CDR2 SNTAGT. CDR3 residues: CASSAQSGGRNTGELFF. CDR3 sequence (DNA): TGTGCCAGCAGTGCCCAGTCGGGGGGCCGTAACACCGGGGAGCTGTTTTTT.

A few counts support this clone. For the CDR3, the DNA is TGCGCCAGCAGATCCTTAGGACAGGGATGGGATGAGCAGTTCTTC. Translation: CASRSLGQGWDEQFF. The rearrangement links TRBV5-1 to TRBJ2-1; 8 bases are shared with TRBD1. CDR3 length: 15 residues. V trimming: 5 bases; J trimming: 8 bases; junction bases outside the gene matches: 12. The germline V gene has CDR1 SGHRS and CDR2 YFSETQ.

The sample holds a few counts of this clone. This chain joins TRBV29-1 and TRBJ2-5, with 8 bases aligning to TRBD2. The CDR3 loop spans 15 amino acids. V lost 5 bases to trimming and J lost 2 bases; unmatched junction nucleotides: 10. CDR1 is SQVTM, CDR2 ANQGSEA, per germline. The CDR3 sequence is CSVRPPGGRQETQYF. The CDR3 DNA follows: TGCAGCGTTCGCCCCCCGGGAGGGCGACAAGAGACCCAGTACTTC.

The J gene is TRBJ2-5, the V gene TRBV4-1; 11 nucleotides match TRBD1. Trimming at V came to 1 base and at J to 4 bases, leaving 5 bases not matched to a gene. The CDR3 length is 16 residues. Germline CDR1 MGHRA, CDR2 YSYEKL. CDR3 DNA sequence: TGCGCCAGCAGCCAAGCCCCAGGACAGGGGGCAGAGACCCAGTACTTC. Its protein is CASSQAPGQGAETQYF.

The chain uses TRBV10-2 and TRBJ1-5, with a tentative D call TRBD1 (6 bases). Trimming stripped 7 bases from V and 1 base from J, with 11 bases between. The CDR3 extends over 14 amino acids. CDR1 and CDR2 from the germline V gene are WSHSY and SAAADI. This chain's CDR3 is CASNTGLSNQPQHF. DNA of the CDR3: TGCGCCAGCAACACAGGGTTGAGCAATCAGCCCCAGCATTTT.

V usage is TRBV9 and J usage is TRBJ2-5, with TRBD2 identical over 7 bases. Germline CDR1 and CDR2: SGDLS and YYNGEE. The CDR3 loop spans 16 amino acids. V gave up 1 base and J gave up 5 bases; unmatched junction bases: 11. Here the CDR3 DNA reads TGTGCCAGCAGCGTACGTGGGGCGGGAGAGACGGAGACCCAGTACTTC. It yields the protein CASSVRGAGETETQYF.

The chain recombines TRBV25-1 with TRBJ2-3, with D maybe TRBD1 (5 bases). V lost 3 bases and J lost 1, with 11 bases in between. The germline V gene has CDR1 MGHDK and CDR2 SYGVNS. The CDR3 contains 15 residues. The DNA for the CDR3 is TGTGCCAGCAGTGATGGTTTAGGGGGCACAGATACGCAGTATTTT. It specifies CASSDGLGGTDTQYF.

This chain uses TRBV7-2 with TRBJ2-5; 8 bases line up with TRBD2. Germline V lookup: CDR1 SGHTA, CDR2 FQGNSA. CDR3 length: 15 residues. With V trimmed by 2 bases and J by 2 bases, 4 bases remained unmatched. CDR3 in DNA: TGTGCCAGCAGCTTAAGCGGGAGCTATCAAGAGACCCAGTACTTC. Amino acid sequence: CASSLSGSYQETQYF.

The chain couples TRBV9 to TRBJ1-1, with 9 bases fitting TRBD1. V lost 1 base and J lost 6; bases outside the gene matches: 7. The CDR3 runs to 15 residues. Germline CDR1 and CDR2: SGDLS and YYNGEE. The CDR3 sequence is CASSVTGQGFPEAFF. In DNA form, the CDR3 reads TGTGCCAGCAGCGTAACAGGACAGGGGTTCCCTGAAGCTTTCTTT.

This clone was observed a few times. The chain has TRBV4-3 and TRBJ1-4, with 8 bases that match TRBD1. Germline assignment: CDR1 LGHNA and CDR2 YSLEER. After removal of 4 bases from V and 4 bases from J, the junction contained 2 bases not matched to a gene. The CDR3 length is 14 residues. The CDR3: CASSPTGDNEKLFF. Here the CDR3 DNA reads TGCGCCAGCAGCCCGACAGGGGATAATGAAAAACTGTTTTTT.

V is TRBV28 and J is TRBJ2-5; possible D gene TRBD1, 8 bases. The CDR3 has 16 residues. Germline V gives CDR1 MDHEN, CDR2 SYDVKM. Deletions cut 1 base from V and 5 bases from J, with 17 bases between. The chain's CDR3 is CASSLSAGGGSETQYF. The CDR3 coding sequence is TGTGCCAGCAGTTTATCAGCAGGGGGCGGGAGTGAGACCCAGTACTTC.

V gene TRBV6-4 combines with J gene TRBJ1-2; TRBD1 matches at 9 bases. The V gene's germline CDR1 is MRHNA and CDR2 SNTAGT. There are 17 residues in the CDR3. Trimming at V came to 4 bases and at J to 1 base, leaving 10 bases not matched to a gene. Here the CDR3 reads CASSGFYRGPFNYGYTF. CDR3 nucleotide sequence: TGTGCCAGCAGTGGGTTCTACAGGGGGCCGTTTAACTATGGCTACACCTTC.

The J gene is TRBJ2-3, the V gene TRBV7-9; a possible D gene is TRBD2 (5 bases). Germline CDR1 reads SEHNR; CDR2 reads FQNEAQ (reference sequence). V was shortened by 4 bases and J by 0 bases, with 8 bases between the two germline ends. There are 14 residues in the CDR3. CDR3 residues: CASSSSGSTDTQYF. The DNA of the CDR3 is TGTGCCAGCAGCTCGAGCGGTAGCACAGATACGCAGTATTTT.

The V call is TRBV25-1, the J call TRBJ1-1, with 8 nucleotides matching TRBD1. Trimming took 5 bases from V and 6 from J; bases not matched to a gene: 14. Germline-derived CDR1 and CDR2 are MGHDK and SYGVNS. This CDR3 has 16 residues. CDR3: CASSNHKRQGRPEAFF. The CDR3 nucleotides are TGTGCCAGCAGTAACCATAAGCGACAGGGGCGTCCTGAAGCTTTCTTT.

This chain links TRBV9 with TRBJ2-1; TRBD2 matches 9 bases. This CDR3 spans 15 amino acids. J gave up 1 base and V 3 bases, and 2 bases lay outside the gene matches. Germline CDR1 SGDLS, CDR2 YYNGEE. The CDR3, as DNA: TGTGCCAGCAGCGCTAGCGGGATTTCCTACAATGAGCAGTTCTTC. This sequence encodes CASSASGISYNEQFF.

This clone was seen a few times. The chain joins TRBV27 to TRBJ1-1; 9 positions match TRBD1. V was clipped by 5 bases and J by 2 bases; unmatched bases: 9. Germline values: CDR1 MNHEY, CDR2 SMNVEV (reference sequence). CDR3 length equals 16 residues. The CDR3, as DNA: TGTGCCAGCAGTCCACTCGGACAGGGGTTTAACACTGAAGCTTTCTTT. This translates into CASSPLGQGFNTEAFF.

The chain links TRBV7-8 to TRBJ2-3, with D unresolved. Germline V lookup: CDR1 SGHVS, CDR2 FQNEAQ. The CDR3 has 13 residues. Trimming shortened V by 4 bases and J by 7 bases, and 12 bases separated the two germline ends. CDR3 sequence (DNA): TGTGCCAGCAGCTACTTTGCCTCAAATACGCAGTATTTT. Protein sequence: CASSYFASNTQYF.

This rearrangement joins TRBV18 to TRBJ1-5; TRBD1 is a possible D gene (5 bases). This CDR3 is built from 13 residues. Trimming stripped 6 bases from V and 7 bases from J, with 13 bases between. Germline values: CDR1 KGHSH, CDR2 LQKENI. The CDR3 sequence: CASSPPTGQPQHF. As DNA, the CDR3 is TGTGCCAGCTCCCCTCCTACAGGCCAGCCCCAGCATTTT.

The chain uses TRBV7-8 and TRBJ2-3; 11 bases line up with TRBD2. CDR1 SGHVS and CDR2 FQNEAQ come from the germline V gene. This CDR3 is 20 amino acids long. J gave up 0 bases and V 1 base, and 12 bases lay outside the gene matches. CDR3 sequence: CASSLVGFTGTSGSTDTQYF. For the CDR3, the DNA is TGTGCCAGCAGCTTAGTAGGATTCACCGGGACTAGCGGTAGCACAGATACGCAGTATTTT. The complete variable domain, with remaining parts taken from reference TRBV7-8 and TRBJ2-3, reads GAGVSQSPRYKVAKRGQDVALRCDPISGHVSLFWYQQALGQGPEFLTYFQNEAQLDKSGLPSDRFFAERPEGSVSTLKIQRTQQEDSAVYLCASSLVGFTGTSGSTDTQYFGPGTRLTVL.

This clone was seen a few times. The gene calls are TRBV28 and TRBJ2-6; TRBD1 agrees at 8 bases. This CDR3 is 18 amino acids long. The germline gives CDR1 MDHEN, CDR2 SYDVKM. The ends lost 6 bases at V and 4 bases at J; junction bases unmatched: 14. The CDR3 is CASRQKPGGAGGANVLTF. The CDR3 DNA is TGTGCCAGCAGGCAGAAGCCAGGGGGCGCGGGGGGGGCCAACGTCCTGACTTTC.

This clone was seen only a few times. V gene TRBV7-9 combines with J gene TRBJ1-2; maybe TRBD1 (5 bases). The CDR3 is made up of 15 amino acids. V gave up 4 bases and J gave up 4 bases, with 16 bases separating them. Germline V lookup: CDR1 SEHNR, CDR2 FQNEAQ (reference sequence). This chain's CDR3 is CASSSSRVTAYGYTF. The DNA of the CDR3 is TGTGCCAGCAGCTCTTCCAGGGTGACGGCCTATGGCTACACCTTC.

The gene calls are TRBV9 and TRBJ2-1, with 8 bases lining up with TRBD2. The V and J ends lost 0 bases and 9 bases, in that order; junction bases with no gene match: 11. The CDR3 extends over 16 amino acids. CDR1 and CDR2 from the germline V gene are SGDLS and YYNGEE. The CDR3: CASSVGVVAGRVEQFF. The CDR3 bases are TGTGCCAGCAGCGTAGGGGTCGTAGCGGGAAGGGTTGAGCAGTTCTTC.